The 21 T cell receptor beta chains given below trace back to one sample, sequenced in a study of T cell changes during pregnancy in multiple sclerosis. Using immunoSEQ multiplex PCR, the repertoire was profiled, and TCRdb retains in-frame clones only, with some absent. The sample has 20,000 or so clones; 90% are singletons. The sample here was CD8+ T cells from peripheral blood mononuclear cells, taken in the third trimester of pregnancy. Every receptor here comes from a female donor in good health, enrolled as a control in a pregnancy study.

The chain is built from TRBV7-9 and TRBJ2-2; D is perhaps TRBD1 (6 bases). The length of the CDR3 is 16 residues. Germline CDR1 is SEHNR and CDR2 is FQNEAQ (reference sequence). Trimming removed 5 bases at V and 6 bases at J, with 19 bases between. In nucleotides, the CDR3 is TGTGCCAGCAGCGGGGAGATCCAGGGGTTCGCCGGGGAGCTGTTTTTT. It encodes CASSGEIQGFAGELFF.

This clone was seen once. The V gene is TRBV11-2, the J gene TRBJ2-2; D is possibly TRBD1 (5 bases). The CDR3 is made up of 15 amino acids. Germline values: CDR1 SGHAT, CDR2 FQNNGV. Trimming shortened V by 1 base and J by 0 bases, and 6 bases separated the two germline ends. Here the CDR3 reads CASSLGTTNTGELFF. For the CDR3, the DNA is TGTGCCAGCAGCTTAGGGACAACGAACACCGGGGAGCTGTTTTTT.

This clone was observed a single time. The rearrangement uses TRBV5-4 and TRBJ2-1; the match to TRBD2 covers 10 bases. The V gene's germline CDR1 is SGHNT and CDR2 YYREEE (reference sequence). After removal of 0 bases from V and 8 bases from J, the junction contained 8 bases not matched to a gene. The CDR3 is 16 amino acids. The CDR3 protein is CASSLELAGLTDEQFF. The CDR3 bases are TGTGCCAGCAGCTTGGAACTAGCGGGACTTACCGATGAGCAGTTCTTC.

V gene TRBV28 combines with J gene TRBJ2-5, with D perhaps TRBD1 (5 bases). Germline V lookup: CDR1 MDHEN, CDR2 SYDVKM. Trimming removed 5 bases at V and 1 base at J, with 17 bases between. The CDR3 has 16 residues. CDR3 in DNA: TGTGCCAGCAGTGAACAGCAGGGCCCCCCCCAAGAGACCCAGTACTTC. Protein sequence: CASSEQQGPPQETQYF. The full variable domain, with the rest looked up from reference TRBV28 and TRBJ2-5, is DVKVTQSSRYLVKRTGEKVFLECVQDMDHENMFWYRQDPGLGLRLIYFSYDVKMKEKGDIPEGYSVSREKKERFSLILESASTNQTSMYLCASSEQQGPPQETQYFGPGTRLLVL.

The chain couples TRBV7-9 to TRBJ1-6; 9 bases are a match to TRBD1. The V gene end was trimmed by 5 bases and the J gene end by 4 bases; junction bases not matched to a gene: 6. The CDR3 has 16 amino acids. Germline V gene sequence: CDR1 SEHNR, CDR2 FQNEAQ (reference sequence). CDR3: CASSHPGQGYNSPLHF. The DNA of the CDR3 is TGTGCCAGCAGCCATCCGGGACAGGGATATAATTCACCCCTCCACTTT.

This clone has just one count. This sequence joins TRBV5-6 and TRBJ1-1; weak D call: TRBD1 (6 bases). Trimming stripped 4 bases from V and 7 bases from J, with 11 bases between. Germline CDR1 SGHDT, CDR2 YYEEEE. The CDR3 sequence is 12 residues long. CDR3 DNA: TGTGCCAGCAGCATCGGACAGATTGAAGCTTTCTTT. Amino acids: CASSIGQIEAFF.

This clone showed up just a few times. The V gene is TRBV11-2, the J gene TRBJ2-1; 14 bases align to TRBD2. Losses at the gene ends were 5 bases for V and 1 base for J; bases not matched to a gene: 10. The CDR3 has 19 residues. CDR1 and CDR2 from the germline V gene are SGHAT and FQNNGV. CDR3 sequence: CASSAGLAGEALSYNEQFF. In DNA form, the CDR3 reads TGTGCCAGCAGCGCGGGACTAGCGGGGGAGGCCCTATCCTACAATGAGCAGTTCTTC.

V and J are TRBV7-8 and TRBJ2-2; 11 positions match TRBD1. CDR1 and CDR2 (germline): SGHVS, FQNEAQ. The CDR3 runs to 15 residues. Trimming at V came to 3 bases and at J to 5 bases, leaving 2 bases not matched to a gene. The CDR3 region has the DNA TGTGCCAGCAGCTTCGGGACAGGGGGTACCGGGGAGCTGTTTTTT. This codes for CASSFGTGGTGELFF.

V is TRBV7-9 and J is TRBJ2-7, with 9 bases aligning to TRBD1. The CDR3 covers 15 residues. V was pared by 5 bases and J by 1 base, with 6 bases of the junction left unmatched. Germline-derived CDR1 and CDR2 are SEHNR and FQNEAQ (reference sequence). CDR3: CASSAPGTGSYEQYF. The CDR3 nucleotides read TGTGCCAGCAGCGCACCCGGGACAGGGTCCTACGAGCAGTACTTC.

The chain joins TRBV27 to TRBJ2-5, with 9 positions matching TRBD2. The J call may be faulty, since TRBJ2-7 better matches the DNA end. The CDR3 spans 15 residues. From germline, CDR1 is MNHEY and CDR2 SMNVEV (reference sequence). The CDR3 loop reads CASSASVAGAYEQYF. CDR3 bases: TGTGCCAGCAGCGCGTCCGTAGCGGGAGCCTACGAGCAGTACTTC.

V is TRBV6-1 and J is TRBJ1-2; D is ambiguous. CDR1 and CDR2 from the germline V gene are MNHNS and SASEGT. The ends were cut back, 2 bases at V and 4 bases at J, with 17 bases in the middle. The CDR3 runs to 16 residues. CDR3 amino acids: CASSERGRGRSYGYTF. The CDR3 bases are TGTGCCAGCAGTGAAAGAGGGCGGGGTAGAAGCTATGGCTACACCTTC.

The chain is built from TRBV9 and TRBJ2-2, with a weak D call TRBD2 (5 bases). V lost 0 bases, J lost 3 bases, and 6 bases lay in between. Germline CDR1 is SGDLS and CDR2 is YYNGEE. The CDR3 has 14 amino acids. For the CDR3, the DNA is TGTGCCAGCAGCGTAGAGGGAGACACCGGGGAGCTGTTTTTT. This encodes CASSVEGDTGELFF.

Relative to its sample, this clone is medium-sized. The rearrangement joins TRBV6-4 to TRBJ1-1; D is undetermined. The CDR3 covers 13 residues. Between the trimmed V and J ends, which lost 3 bases and 1 base, there was a span of 6 bases. CDR1 and CDR2 from the germline V gene are MRHNA and SNTAGT. CDR3 protein: CASSESSNTEAFF. CDR3 DNA: TGTGCCAGCAGTGAGTCCTCGAACACTGAAGCTTTCTTT.

The V call is TRBV29-1, the J call TRBJ2-2; TRBD2 matches at 8 bases. The ends lost 7 bases at V and 5 bases at J; junction bases unmatched: 6. This CDR3 has 13 amino acids. Germline loops: CDR1 SQVTM, CDR2 ANQGSEA. The CDR3 is CSGSGVLTGELFF. The DNA of the CDR3 is TGCAGCGGTAGCGGGGTCCTTACCGGGGAGCTGTTTTTT.

This chain connects TRBV28 to TRBJ2-7; 11 nucleotides line up with TRBD2. The CDR3 totals 14 residues. Looked up from germline, CDR1 is MDHEN and CDR2 is SYDVKM. Germline trimming cut 5 bases from V and 6 bases from J; bases unmatched to any gene: 6. The CDR3 DNA follows: TGTGCCAGCAGTGTTAGCGGGAGGGCAACCGAGCAGTACTTC. Protein sequence: CASSVSGRATEQYF.

The chain combines TRBV28 with TRBJ2-1; D perhaps matches TRBD2 (6 bases). Germline V gives CDR1 MDHEN, CDR2 SYDVKM. The CDR3 has 14 residues. The V gene lost 1 base and the J gene lost 4 bases, with 8 bases spanning the gap. CDR3 nucleotide sequence: TGTGCCAGCAGTTTATTCGCGGGGTACAATGAGCAGTTCTTC. Amino acids: CASSLFAGYNEQFF.

The chain employs TRBV10-3 and TRBJ1-5; D is perhaps TRBD1 (5 bases). Germline V gene lookup returns CDR1 ENHRY and CDR2 SYGVKD. V lost 3 bases and J 7 bases, leaving 10 bases between the germline ends. The CDR3 is 13 residues long. This CDR3 reads CAISDGGEQPQHF. The CDR3 DNA sequence: TGTGCCATCAGTGATGGGGGGGAACAGCCCCAGCATTTT.

This sequence joins TRBV6-6 and TRBJ1-1; no reliable D call. CDR1 and CDR2 from the germline V gene are MNHNY and SVGAGI (reference sequence). V lost 2 bases to trimming and J lost 4 bases, with 5 bases between them. CDR3 length equals 12 residues. The CDR3 is CASSYGRTEAFF. CDR3 nucleotide sequence: TGTGCCAGCAGTTACGGCCGCACTGAAGCTTTCTTT.

The chain joins TRBV7-9 to TRBJ2-3; the match to TRBD2 covers 8 bases. Germline CDR1 and CDR2: SEHNR and FQNEAQ (reference sequence). With V trimmed by 1 base and J by 5 bases, 8 bases remained unmatched. The CDR3 spans 16 residues. This chain's CDR3 is CASSLVDGRARDTQYF. DNA for the CDR3: TGTGCCAGCAGCTTAGTTGACGGGAGGGCCAGAGATACGCAGTATTTT.

On this clone itself: Germline and junction disagree at one end, which may indicate a read error. The chain has TRBV7-9 and TRBJ2-7, with 8 bases lining up with TRBD1. Germline CDR1 reads SEHNR; CDR2 reads FQNEAQ (reference sequence). The CDR3 runs to 15 residues. The CDR3: CASSDGQGVSDEQYF. The CDR3 nucleotides are TGTGCCAGCAGCGACGGACAGGGAGTCTCCGACGAGCAGTACTTC.

This clone was observed a handful of times. CDR3 sequence: CASSLMGGVAEAFF. DNA for the CDR3: TGTGCCAGCAGTTTAATGGGCGGGGTGGCTGAAGCTTTCTTT. The genes are TRBV27 and TRBJ1-1; no definite D call. V was shortened by 2 bases and J by 6 bases, with 13 bases between the two germline ends. CDR1 is MNHEY and CDR2 is SMNVEV in the germline V gene (reference sequence). This CDR3 has 14 amino acids.